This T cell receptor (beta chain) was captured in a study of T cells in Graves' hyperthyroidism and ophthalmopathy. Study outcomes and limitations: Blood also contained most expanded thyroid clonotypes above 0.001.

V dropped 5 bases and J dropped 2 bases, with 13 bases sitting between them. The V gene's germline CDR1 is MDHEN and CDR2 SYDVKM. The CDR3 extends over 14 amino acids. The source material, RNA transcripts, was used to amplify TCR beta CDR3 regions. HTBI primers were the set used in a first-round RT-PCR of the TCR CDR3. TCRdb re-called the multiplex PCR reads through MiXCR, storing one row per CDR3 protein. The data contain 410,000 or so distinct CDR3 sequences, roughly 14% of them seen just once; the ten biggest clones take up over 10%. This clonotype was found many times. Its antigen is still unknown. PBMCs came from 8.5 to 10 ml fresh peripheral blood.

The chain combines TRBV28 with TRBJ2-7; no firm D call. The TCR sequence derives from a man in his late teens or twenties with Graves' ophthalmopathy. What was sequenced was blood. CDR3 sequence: CASSPHDVAYEQYF. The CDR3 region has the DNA TGTGCCAGCAGTCCTCACGACGTCGCCTACGAGCAGTACTTC.